This T cell receptor (beta chain) was sequenced in a study of STAT5B mutations in CD4+ large granular lymphocyte leukemia. This table comes from immunoSEQ multiplex PCR, and its TCRdb copy is limited to in-frame clones, with some not included. Seen here are tens of thousands of clones, 70% to 90% observed once, and the top ten hold 3% to 4%. The germline CDR1 and CDR2 sequences are SGHRS and YFSETQ. The CDR3 has 11 residues. Trimming left V 3 bases short and J 3 bases short, with 3 bases between. Concerning this clone itself: Other nucleotide sequences from this sample produce the same CDR3.

The rearrangement uses TRBV5-1 and TRBJ2-5; D is uncertain. The sequenced sample was CD4+ T cells from blood buffy coats. The sequence derives from a human donor in good health. The CDR3 DNA is TGCGCCAGCAGCTATAAAGAGACCCAGTACTTC. Protein product: CASSYKETQYF.